The present T cell receptor (beta chain) was sequenced within a study of cytomegalovirus exposure and HLA in healthy donors. Study overall: Later analysis reported that the roughly 120 validation repertoires shared the platform of the approximately 670 first-cohort repertoires. The study's findings and limits: The study recorded 150 to 200 TCR beta chains that were cytomegalovirus-associated.

CDR3 size: 15 residues. Trimming removed 0 bases from V and 6 bases from J, with 14 bases in between. Germline V lookup: CDR1 MNHEY, CDR2 SVGAGI. A word on this clone: The target antigen is unknown.

Sequencing was performed with immunoSEQ multiplex PCR; in TCRdb, only in-frame clones are kept and a portion is missing. The sample lists about 150,000 clones; roughly 91% were seen once. The donors were members of the validation cohort, which comprised more than 90 subjects and was separate from the first cohort of roughly 700 subjects. This chain joins TRBV6-5 and TRBJ1-1; possible D gene TRBD1, 5 bases. Sequencing was carried out using PBMCs. The source is a woman in her late teens or twenties in good health and CMV-seropositive. The CDR3 DNA reads TGTGCCAGCAGTTACTCGGGGCATCTAGGCTCTGAAGCTTTCTTT. Amino acid sequence: CASSYSGHLGSEAFF.